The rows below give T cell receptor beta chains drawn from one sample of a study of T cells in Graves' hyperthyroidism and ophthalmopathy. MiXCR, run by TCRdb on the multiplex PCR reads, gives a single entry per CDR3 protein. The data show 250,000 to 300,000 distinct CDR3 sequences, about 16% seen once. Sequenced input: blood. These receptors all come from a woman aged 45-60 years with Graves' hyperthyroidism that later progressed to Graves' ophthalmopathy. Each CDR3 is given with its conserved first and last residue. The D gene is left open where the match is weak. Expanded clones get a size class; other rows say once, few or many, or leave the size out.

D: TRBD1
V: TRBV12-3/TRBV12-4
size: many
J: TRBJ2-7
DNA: TGTGCCAGCAGCCCCATACAGGGGTTAGTGGGCCACGAGCAGTACTTC
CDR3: CASSPIQGLVGHEQYF

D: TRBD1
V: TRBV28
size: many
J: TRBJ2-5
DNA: TGTGCCAGCAGTTGGGGACAGGGGCGAGGAGAGACCCAGTACTTC
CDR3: CASSWGQGRGETQYF

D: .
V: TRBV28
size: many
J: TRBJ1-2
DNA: TGTGCCAGCAGTTTATTGGCAGAGCCTGGCTACACCTTC
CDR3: CASSLLAEPGYTF

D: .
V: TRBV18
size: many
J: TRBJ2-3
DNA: TGTGCCAGCTGTTCCTCTAGCACAGATACGCAGTATTTT
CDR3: CASCSSSTDTQYF

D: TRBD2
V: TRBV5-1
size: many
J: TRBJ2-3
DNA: TGCGCCAGCACCCGGGGGGGTTCCACAGATACGCAGTATTTT
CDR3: CASTRGGSTDTQYF

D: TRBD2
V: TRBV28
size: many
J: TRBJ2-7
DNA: TGTGCCAGCAGGAGGGGGACTAGCGGAGACTACGAGCAGTACTTC
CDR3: CASRRGTSGDYEQYF

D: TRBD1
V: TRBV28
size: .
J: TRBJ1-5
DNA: TGTGCCAGCACCCCTCCGGCCGGGACAGGGAATCAGCCCCAGCATTTT
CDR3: CASTPPAGTGNQPQHF

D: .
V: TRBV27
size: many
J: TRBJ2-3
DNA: TGTGCCAGCAGTTTAGTTGCGGCCCGGGGGGCGGATACGCAGTATTTT
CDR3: CASSLVAARGADTQYF

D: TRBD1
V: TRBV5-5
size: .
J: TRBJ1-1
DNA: TGTGCCAGCAGCAAAGGACAGGGTTCGAACACTGAAGCTTTCTTT
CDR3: CASSKGQGSNTEAFF

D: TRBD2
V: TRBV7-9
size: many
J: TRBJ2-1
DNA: TGTGCCAGCAGCTTCTCGGCTAGCGGGCGTAATGAGCAGTTCTTC
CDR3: CASSFSASGRNEQFF

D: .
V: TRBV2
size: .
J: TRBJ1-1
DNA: TGTGCCAGCAGACGGCCGGGAGGTTACGGGAACACTGAAGCTTTCTTT
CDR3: CASRRPGGYGNTEAFF

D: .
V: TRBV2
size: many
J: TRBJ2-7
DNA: TGTGCCAGCAGGGGGACCCGGAGCTCCTACGAGCAGTACTTC
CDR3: CASRGTRSSYEQYF

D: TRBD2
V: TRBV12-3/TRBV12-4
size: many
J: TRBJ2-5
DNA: TGTGCCAGCAGTTTAAGGGGGACTAGCGGGGAGACCCAGTACTTC
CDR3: CASSLRGTSGETQYF

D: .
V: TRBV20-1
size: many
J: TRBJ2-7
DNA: TGCAGTGCCCTAGACCCACAGGGAAGGTACGAGCAGTACTTC
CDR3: CSALDPQGRYEQYF

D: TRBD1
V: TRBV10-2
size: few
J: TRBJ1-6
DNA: TGCGCCAGCCGACAGGGGGCGGCCTATAATTCACCCCTCCACTTT
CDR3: CASRQGAAYNSPLHF

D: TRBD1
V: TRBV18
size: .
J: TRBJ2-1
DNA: TGTGCCAGCTCACCACTAGGACAGGGAAAAAGTGAGCAGTTCTTC
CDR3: CASSPLGQGKSEQFF

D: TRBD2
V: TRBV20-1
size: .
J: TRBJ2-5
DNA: TGCAGTGCTAGAGGCCGACTAGCGGGAGTTTTGGAGACCCAGTACTTC
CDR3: CSARGRLAGVLETQYF

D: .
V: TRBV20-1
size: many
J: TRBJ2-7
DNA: TGCAGTGGGACGGACAACTCCTACGAGCAGTACTTC
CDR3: CSGTDNSYEQYF

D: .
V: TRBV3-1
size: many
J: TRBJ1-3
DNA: TGTGCCAGCAGCCAAGATTGGGTAATGACCCAAAATTCTGGAAACACCATATATTTT
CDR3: CASSQDWVMTQNSGNTIYF

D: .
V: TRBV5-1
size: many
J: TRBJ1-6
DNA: TGCGCCAGCAGCTTGAACCCTCCGGGCTTAGATTCACCCCTCCACTTT
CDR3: CASSLNPPGLDSPLHF

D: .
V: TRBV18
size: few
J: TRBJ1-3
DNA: TGTGCCAGCTCACCGACGGACAGACGAGGAAACACCATATATTTT
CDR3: CASSPTDRRGNTIYF

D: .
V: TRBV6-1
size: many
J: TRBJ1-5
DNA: TGTGCCAGCACCAGAGATAGCAATCAGCCCCAGCATTTT
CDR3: CASTRDSNQPQHF

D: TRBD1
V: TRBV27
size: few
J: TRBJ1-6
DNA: TGTGCCAGCAGTTCCACAGGGGAATCACCCCTCCACTTT
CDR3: CASSSTGESPLHF

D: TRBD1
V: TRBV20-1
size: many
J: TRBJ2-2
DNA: TGCAGTGCCATACCGGGACAGCTCACCGGGGAGCTGTTTTTT
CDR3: CSAIPGQLTGELFF

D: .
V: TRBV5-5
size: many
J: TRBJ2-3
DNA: TGTGCCAGCAGCTTGGTCCCTACGGGCACAGATACGCAGTATTTT
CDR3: CASSLVPTGTDTQYF

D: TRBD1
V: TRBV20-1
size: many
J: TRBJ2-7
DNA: TGCAGTGCTGGGGGACAGGGGGTATTCTACGAGCAGTACTTC
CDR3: CSAGGQGVFYEQYF

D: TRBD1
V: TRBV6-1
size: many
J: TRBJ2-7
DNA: TGTGCCAGCAGGGGACAGAACAACGAGCAGTACTTC
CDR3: CASRGQNNEQYF

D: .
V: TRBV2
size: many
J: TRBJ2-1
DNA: TGTGCCAGCAAATCGGGGGCGGGAGTGTACAATGAGCAGTTCTTC
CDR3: CASKSGAGVYNEQFF

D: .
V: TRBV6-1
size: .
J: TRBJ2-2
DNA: TGTGCCAGCCGCTTTCCAATCGAGAACACCGGGGAGCTGTTTTTT
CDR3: CASRFPIENTGELFF

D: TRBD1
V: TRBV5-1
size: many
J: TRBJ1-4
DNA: TGCGCCAGCAGCCTCGCCGGGACAGGGAGCGGAAAACTGTTTTTT
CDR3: CASSLAGTGSGKLFF

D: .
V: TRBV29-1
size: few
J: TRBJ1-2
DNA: TGCAGCGTTGAGGCAGGGAGGACTGGCTACACCTTC
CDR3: CSVEAGRTGYTF

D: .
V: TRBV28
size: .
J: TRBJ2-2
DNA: TGTGCCAGCAGTTTTTCGGGAGAGGGCGGGGAGCTGTTTTTT
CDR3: CASSFSGEGGELFF

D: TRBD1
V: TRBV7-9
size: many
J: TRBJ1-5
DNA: TGTGCCAGCAGCCAGGGGGCAGGGTTTGGAGATCAGCCCCAGCATTTT
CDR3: CASSQGAGFGDQPQHF

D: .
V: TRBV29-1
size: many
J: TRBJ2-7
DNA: TGCAGCGTTTATCTTCGAAGCTCCTACGAGCAGTACTTC
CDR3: CSVYLRSSYEQYF

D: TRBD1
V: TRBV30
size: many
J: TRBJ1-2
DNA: TGTGCCTCAGATCCGGGACAGGACGTTTATGGCTACACCTTC
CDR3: CASDPGQDVYGYTF

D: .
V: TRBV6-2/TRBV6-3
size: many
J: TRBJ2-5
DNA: TGTGCCAGCAGCGGGAGTGGGGAGACCCAGTACTTC
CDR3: CASSGSGETQYF

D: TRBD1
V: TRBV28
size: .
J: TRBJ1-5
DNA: TGTGCCAGCAGTTTCCTTGGACAGGGAAATCAGCCCCAGCATTTT
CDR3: CASSFLGQGNQPQHF

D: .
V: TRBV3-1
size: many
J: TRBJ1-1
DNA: TGTGCCAGCAGTTTCGGACGGGGCTCCATGAACACTGAAGCTTTCTTT
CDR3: CASSFGRGSMNTEAFF

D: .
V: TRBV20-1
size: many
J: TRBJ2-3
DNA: TGCAGGGCCTCTAGGCGGGAACGCACAGATACGCAGTATTTT
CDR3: CRASRRERTDTQYF

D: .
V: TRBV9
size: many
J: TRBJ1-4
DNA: TGTGCCAGCAACCGGGGGGGAGGTCTTAATGAAAAACTGTTTTTT
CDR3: CASNRGGGLNEKLFF

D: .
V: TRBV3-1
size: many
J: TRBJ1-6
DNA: TGTGCCAGCAGCCAAGATGGCAGCGTCAATTCACCCCTCCACTTT
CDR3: CASSQDGSVNSPLHF

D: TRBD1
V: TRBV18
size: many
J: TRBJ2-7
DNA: TGTGCCAGCTCACCGACCGGGACAGGATACTACGAGCAGTACTTC
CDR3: CASSPTGTGYYEQYF

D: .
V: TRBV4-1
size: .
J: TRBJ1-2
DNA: TGCGCCAGCAGCCAAGCCCCGACTGGGACTAACTATGGCTACACCTTC
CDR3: CASSQAPTGTNYGYTF

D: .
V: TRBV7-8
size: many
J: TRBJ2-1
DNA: TGTGCCAGCAGCTTATCGCGGAAGGGTGGGGAGCAGTTCTTC
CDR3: CASSLSRKGGEQFF

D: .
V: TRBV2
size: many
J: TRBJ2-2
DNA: TGTGCCAGCAGTGAAGAAGGGGCCGGGGAGCTGTTTTTT
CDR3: CASSEEGAGELFF

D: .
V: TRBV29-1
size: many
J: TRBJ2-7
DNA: TGCAGCGTTGTGCCTGAAACCGAGGAGTACGAGCAGTACTTC
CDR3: CSVVPETEEYEQYF

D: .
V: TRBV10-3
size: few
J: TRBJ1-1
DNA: TGTGCCGCTCGACAGACCCCCTCAGGGGAAGCTTTCTTT
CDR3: CAARQTPSGEAFF

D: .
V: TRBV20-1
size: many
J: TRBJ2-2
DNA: TGCAGTGCTAGAGGCCAGGGTAGCACCGGGGAGCTGTTTTTT
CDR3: CSARGQGSTGELFF

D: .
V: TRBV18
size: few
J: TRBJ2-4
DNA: TGTGCCAGCTCACCACTAATGACCCGGAAAGGGGCCAAAAACATTCAGTACTTC
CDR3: CASSPLMTRKGAKNIQYF

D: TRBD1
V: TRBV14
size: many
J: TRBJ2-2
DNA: TGTGCCAGCAGCCTTTGGACAGGCCCGGGGGAGCTGTTTTTT
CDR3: CASSLWTGPGELFF

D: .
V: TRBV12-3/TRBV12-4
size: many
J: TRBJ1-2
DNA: TGTGCCAGCAGTTTAGTTTTGGGCCCCTATGGCTACACCTTC
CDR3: CASSLVLGPYGYTF

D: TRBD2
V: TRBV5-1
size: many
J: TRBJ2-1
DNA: TGCGCCAGCAGCGGGACTAGCGGATCGAACAATGAGCAGTTCTTC
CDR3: CASSGTSGSNNEQFF

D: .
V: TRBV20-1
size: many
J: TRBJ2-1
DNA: TGCAGTGCTGGGCCCGGACAGATCCGGGACCTTGAGCAGTTCTTC
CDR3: CSAGPGQIRDLEQFF

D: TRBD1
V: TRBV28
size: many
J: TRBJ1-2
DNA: TGTGCCAGCAGCAAACCAGGGGGCTATGGCTACACCTTC
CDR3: CASSKPGGYGYTF

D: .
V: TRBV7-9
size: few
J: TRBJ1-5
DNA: TGTGCCAGCAGCTTAGCGGGGGCAGGTAGCAATCAGCCCCAGCATTTT
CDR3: CASSLAGAGSNQPQHF